Below are 26 T cell receptor beta chains sequenced from a single sample in a study of memory CD4+ T cells and cytomegalovirus serostatus. The sort gate was single viable CD3+CD4+CD8-CD45RO+ cells for memory CD4+ T cells. Method: immunoSEQ multiplex PCR; TCRdb's copy keeps in-frame clones and lacks some. The data show 75,000 to 90,000 clones, 65% to 85% seen once. Sequencing was done on a sample of memory CD4+ T cells from blood. These receptors were obtained from an adult in good health and CMV-seronegative.

Only one count was recorded for this clone. The chain links TRBV5-1 to TRBJ2-1; no reliable D call. Trimming pared 1 base from V and 2 bases from J, leaving 13 bases between. CDR3 length equals 16 residues. The germline V gene encodes CDR1 SGHRS and CDR2 YFSETQ. The CDR3 loop reads CASSLTTAAAYNEQFF. The CDR3, as DNA: TGCGCCAGCAGCTTGACGACCGCCGCCGCCTACAATGAGCAGTTCTTC.

In its sample, this clone was seen a few times. The chain couples TRBV5-4 to TRBJ2-7, with 10 bases matching TRBD1. CDR1 is SGHNT, CDR2 YYREEE, per germline (reference sequence). This CDR3 contains 16 residues. Trimming removed 4 bases from V and 6 bases from J; junction bases left unmatched: 13. For the CDR3, the DNA is TGTGCCAGCAGCCCGGGTAGGGGGACAGGGGTTTCCGAGCAGTACTTC. It yields the protein CASSPGRGTGVSEQYF.

The chain couples TRBV19 to TRBJ1-5; 7 nucleotides agree with TRBD1. Germline values: CDR1 LNHDA, CDR2 SQIVND (reference sequence). This CDR3 is 13 amino acids long. The ends lost 6 bases at V and 5 bases at J; junction bases unmatched: 4. The CDR3 DNA follows: TGTGCCAGTAGCGACAGGGAGGATCAGCCCCAGCATTTT. Residues: CASSDREDQPQHF. Based on the CDR3 plus reference TRBV19 and TRBJ1-5, the full variable domain is DGGITQSPKYLFRKEGQNVTLSCEQNLNHDAMYWYRQDPGQGLRLIYYSQIVNDFQKGDIAEGYSVSREKKESFPLTVTSAQKNPTAFYLCASSDREDQPQHFGDGTRLSIL.

V gene TRBV19 combines with J gene TRBJ2-1, with 9 bases fitting TRBD2. Unmatched junction bases numbered 14, after V lost 8 bases and J lost 9 bases. The length of the CDR3 is 15 residues. Germline V gene lookup returns CDR1 LNHDA and CDR2 SQIVND (reference sequence). CDR3 DNA sequence: TGTGCCAGTGGATCCACGGCGGGGGGGCTCGGTGAGCAGTTCTTC. As protein: CASGSTAGGLGEQFF. Complete variable domain (other parts from reference TRBV19 and TRBJ2-1): DGGITQSPKYLFRKEGQNVTLSCEQNLNHDAMYWYRQDPGQGLRLIYYSQIVNDFQKGDIAEGYSVSREKKESFPLTVTSAQKNPTAFYLCASGSTAGGLGEQFFGPGTRLTVL.

For this clone: The same CDR3 is also encoded by other DNA sequences in this sample. The J gene is TRBJ1-2, the V gene TRBV5-4, with 7 bases lining up with TRBD1. The CDR3 extends over 14 amino acids. Germline V CDR1 and CDR2: SGHNT, YYREEE (reference sequence). The trim removed 0 bases at V and 2 bases at J, leaving 1 base unmatched. CDR3 amino acids: CASSLGQGNYGYTF. The CDR3, as DNA: TGTGCCAGCAGCTTGGGACAGGGAAACTATGGCTACACCTTC.

The gene calls are TRBV7-9 and TRBJ1-3; the match to TRBD1 covers 8 bases. J was trimmed by 0 bases and V by 5 bases; bases with no gene match: 6. Germline loops: CDR1 SEHNR, CDR2 FQNEAQ (reference sequence). The CDR3 is 16 residues long. CDR3 nucleotide sequence: TGTGCCAGCAGCCCCCAGGGGGCTAACTCTGGAAACACCATATATTTT. Translated, it gives CASSPQGANSGNTIYF.

This chain uses TRBV15 with TRBJ2-3; no clear D gene. From germline, CDR1 is LNHNV and CDR2 YYDKDF (reference sequence). V lost 1 base and J 11 bases, leaving 7 bases between the germline ends. The CDR3 contains 11 residues. Here the CDR3 reads CATSRAQVQYF. Written as DNA, the CDR3 is TGTGCCACCAGCAGAGCGCAGGTGCAGTATTTT.

V is TRBV18 and J is TRBJ2-3; D possibly corresponds to TRBD1 (5 bases). The CDR3 runs to 16 residues. CDR1 is KGHSH, CDR2 LQKENI, per germline. Trimming removed 0 bases at V and 6 bases at J, with 16 bases between. The CDR3 is CASSPPIVGDRDTQYF. CDR3 DNA: TGTGCCAGCTCACCACCGATAGTAGGGGATCGCGATACGCAGTATTTT.

This clone has ten or more counts. The V call is TRBV28, the J call TRBJ2-2; D call uncertain. Germline V CDR1 and CDR2: MDHEN, SYDVKM. This CDR3 is built from 13 residues. With 5 bases removed from V and 7 bases from J, the gap between germline ends came to 11 bases. The CDR3 nucleotides read TGTGCCAGCAGTCTTCCTTGGGTCGGGGAGCTGTTTTTT. Residues: CASSLPWVGELFF.

The chain has TRBV12-5 and TRBJ1-1, with 7 bases that match TRBD1. The CDR3 runs to 13 residues. The junction had 4 bases not matched to a gene; V was cut back by 5 bases and J by 4 bases. Germline CDR1 is LGHNT and CDR2 is FRNRAP. CDR3 bases: TGTGCTAGTGGTCCCAGGGGGGGCACTGAAGCTTTCTTT. Its protein is CASGPRGGTEAFF.

The V gene is TRBV7-2, the J gene TRBJ2-1; tentatively, D is TRBD1 or TRBD2 (6 bases each). The CDR3 length is 14 residues. V shed 0 bases and J shed 7 bases, with 10 bases lying between them. Germline V CDR1 and CDR2: SGHTA, FQGNSA. Here the CDR3 reads CASSLAGGLNEQFF. The DNA for the CDR3 is TGTGCCAGCAGCTTAGCGGGGGGCTTGAATGAGCAGTTCTTC.

The rearrangement joins TRBV6-1 to TRBJ1-2; a weak D match, TRBD1 (6 bases). The CDR3 totals 14 residues. V lost 0 bases, J lost 7 bases, and 12 bases lay in between. CDR1 MNHNS and CDR2 SASEGT come from the germline V gene. In DNA form, the CDR3 reads TGTGCCAGCAGTGAAGCGACCAGGGGCGCTGGCTACACCTTC. This encodes CASSEATRGAGYTF.

The chain recombines TRBV9 with TRBJ2-1, with 11 bases identical to TRBD1. This CDR3 spans 16 amino acids. CDR1 is SGDLS, CDR2 YYNGEE, per germline. V was pared by 0 bases and J by 7 bases, with 6 bases of the junction left unmatched. The DNA for the CDR3 is TGTGCCAGCAGCGTAGCCGGACAGGGGGCGAAGAATGAGCAGTTCTTC. Translation gives CASSVAGQGAKNEQFF.

The chain is built from TRBV7-2 and TRBJ2-5; TRBD2 matches at 12 bases. Unmatched junction bases numbered 5, after V lost 5 bases and J lost 4 bases. The CDR3 is 15 residues long. The germline CDR1 and CDR2 sequences are SGHTA and FQGNSA. The CDR3, as DNA: TGTGCCAGCAGCATCGGACTAGCGGGGACAGAGACCCAGTACTTC. This translates into CASSIGLAGTETQYF.

The gene calls are TRBV6-4 and TRBJ1-2; 11 nucleotides agree with TRBD1. The length of the CDR3 is 16 residues. CDR1 is MRHNA and CDR2 is SNTAGT in the germline V gene. V dropped 4 bases and J dropped 4; count of bases not matched to a gene: 8. CDR3 DNA: TGTGCCAGCAGTGTGACTGCGGGACAGGGGGGCTATGGCTACACCTTC. Protein: CASSVTAGQGGYGYTF.

DNA of the CDR3: TGTGCCAGCAGCTCAGGGGGTAGGACTAATGAAAAACTGTTTTTT. This sequence encodes CASSSGGRTNEKLFF. The chain joins TRBV11-2 to TRBJ1-4; 7 nucleotides line up with TRBD1. CDR3 length: 15 amino acids. The ends lost 4 bases at V and 2 bases at J; junction bases unmatched: 4. The germline V gene encodes CDR1 SGHAT and CDR2 FQNNGV.

In its sample, this clone was seen a few times. The chain combines TRBV6-6 with TRBJ1-2; 12 nucleotides agree with TRBD1. The CDR3 is made up of 16 amino acids. Unmatched junction bases numbered 8, after V lost 4 bases and J lost 5 bases. Germline values: CDR1 MNHNY, CDR2 SVGAGI (reference sequence). CDR3 sequence reads: CASSSLGGQGAYGYTF. CDR3 DNA: TGTGCCAGCAGTTCCCTCGGGGGACAGGGGGCGTATGGCTACACCTTC.

V and J are TRBV1 and TRBJ2-1. TRBV1 is designated a pseudogene. The length of the CDR3 is 12 residues. The CDR3, as DNA: TGCACCAGCAGCCAAGAAGTAGGTGAGCAGTTCTTC. The encoded protein is CTSSQEVGEQFF.

The CDR3, as DNA: TGTGCCAGCAGTGAAGCTTTGAACACCATATATTTT. It yields the protein CASSEALNTIYF. The chain has TRBV6-1 and TRBJ1-3; unclear D gene. Germline CDR1 and CDR2: MNHNS and SASEGT. The V gene lost 0 bases and the J gene lost 7 bases, with 4 bases spanning the gap. There are 12 residues in the CDR3.

This chain links TRBV11-1 with TRBJ2-1; D unclear. Germline-derived CDR1 and CDR2 are SGHAT and FQDESV (reference sequence). The CDR3 has 14 amino acids. V gave up 5 bases and J gave up 6 bases, with 14 bases separating them. CDR3: CASSKDHLRNEQFF. In DNA form, the CDR3 reads TGTGCCAGCAGCAAAGACCATCTACGCAATGAGCAGTTCTTC.

V and J are TRBV11-2 and TRBJ1-6; D uncertain. There are 16 residues in the CDR3. V was pared by 0 bases and J by 13 bases, with 19 bases between. Germline V gene data show CDR1 as SGHAT and CDR2 as FQNNGV. The CDR3 protein is CASSLDLGGSKRPLHF. CDR3 bases: TGTGCCAGCAGCTTAGACCTGGGAGGCAGCAAGAGGCCCCTCCACTTT.

This clone was recorded only once. J is TRBJ2-7 and V is TRBV18; D is tentatively TRBD1 or TRBD2 (5 bases each). The V gene's germline CDR1 is KGHSH and CDR2 LQKENI. The CDR3 covers 14 residues. V was pared by 3 bases and J by 6 bases, with 15 bases between. The CDR3 sequence is CASSPVGAGGEQYF. The CDR3 DNA is TGTGCCAGCTCACCGGTCGGGGCCGGAGGCGAGCAGTACTTC.

V usage is TRBV6-1 and J usage is TRBJ2-5; 7 bases map to TRBD1. Germline trimming cut 11 bases from V and 2 bases from J; bases unmatched to any gene: 5. CDR3 length: 12 amino acids. The germline gives CDR1 MNHNS, CDR2 SASEGT. This CDR3 reads CAGQGEQETQYF. CDR3 bases: TGTGCCGGTCAGGGGGAGCAAGAGACCCAGTACTTC.

This clone was counted a single time. The chain uses TRBV7-3 and TRBJ2-1; 9 bases are shared with TRBD1. Per germline, CDR1 SGHTA and CDR2 FQGTGA. The ends lost 3 bases at V and 0 bases at J; junction bases unmatched: 6. The CDR3 is 17 amino acids. The CDR3 sequence: CASSFQPTGGSYNEQFF. The CDR3 bases are TGTGCCAGCAGCTTCCAGCCGACAGGGGGCTCCTACAATGAGCAGTTCTTC.

This chain joins TRBV6-6 and TRBJ1-2; 8 nucleotides agree with TRBD1. Looked up from germline, CDR1 is MNHNY and CDR2 is SVGAGI (reference sequence). With 7 bases clipped from V and 4 bases from J, the junction kept 5 bases outside the gene matches. The CDR3 runs to 13 residues. The CDR3: CASTKDRVYGYTF. The CDR3 region has the DNA TGTGCCAGCACAAAGGACAGGGTCTATGGCTACACCTTC.

The gene calls are TRBV5-8 and TRBJ1-1; a possible D gene is TRBD1 (5 bases). Trimming took off 3 bases at V and 2 bases at J, with 14 bases between the two ends. This CDR3 spans 15 amino acids. CDR1 and CDR2 (germline): SGHTS, YDEGEE. CDR3 protein: CASSYRLGVNTEAFF. The CDR3 DNA follows: TGTGCCAGCAGCTATAGGCTGGGGGTTAACACTGAAGCTTTCTTT.